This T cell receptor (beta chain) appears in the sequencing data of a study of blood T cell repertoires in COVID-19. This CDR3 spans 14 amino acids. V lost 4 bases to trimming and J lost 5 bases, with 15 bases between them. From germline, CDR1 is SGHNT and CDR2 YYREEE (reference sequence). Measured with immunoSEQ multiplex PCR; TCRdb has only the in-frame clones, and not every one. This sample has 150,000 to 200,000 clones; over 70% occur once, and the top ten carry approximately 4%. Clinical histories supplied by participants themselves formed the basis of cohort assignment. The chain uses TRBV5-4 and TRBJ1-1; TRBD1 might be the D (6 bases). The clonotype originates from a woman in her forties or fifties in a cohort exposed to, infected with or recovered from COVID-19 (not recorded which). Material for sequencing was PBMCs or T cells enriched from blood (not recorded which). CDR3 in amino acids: CASSPKGGRTEAFF. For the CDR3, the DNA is TGTGCCAGCAGCCCCAAAGGGGGTAGAACTGAAGCTTTCTTT.